Below, 26 T cell receptor beta chains from the same sample are listed, as sequenced in a study of vaccination effects on CD4 cells after COVID-19 (dated by TCRdb to the early 2020s). Their antigens are not known. In the ViraFEST assay, PBMC were stimulated with viral peptide pools, and TCR sequencing was then used to find antigen-specific CD4+ T cell clonotypes based on their expansion. After approximately 11 days of culture, CD4+ T cells were isolated with the EasySep CD4+ T cell isolation kit. The absence of prior SARS-CoV-2 infection in healthy vaccine recipients was confirmed by negative nucleocapsid antibodies before and after vaccination. Libraries came from the immunoSEQ multiplex PCR assay. TCRdb retrieved this table from immuneACCESS and kept in-frame rearrangements only. Not all clones are present; in checked studies, unresolved V genes account for under half, and no reason is known for the remainder. Within this sample are 71,000 or so clones, with 65% to 85% of them counted one time only. The ten largest clones represent 3.5% to 4.5% of the sample.

The sequencing here drew on CD4+ T cells from PBMCs cultured with HCoV-OC43 spike peptides, taken before COVID-19 vaccination. What this sample's cell subset or site label stands for: HCoV-OC43 spike overlapping peptide pool stimulation. These receptors originate from a human donor who received a COVID-19 vaccine.

The gene calls are TRBV6-5 and TRBJ2-2, with D possibly being TRBD1 or TRBD2 (5 bases each). The CDR3 covers 14 residues. Germline CDR1 and CDR2: MNHEY and SVGAGI. Between the trimmed V and J ends, which lost 6 bases and 0 bases, there was a span of 8 bases. Here the CDR3 DNA reads TGTGCCAGCAGACGGGACCCGAACACCGGGGAGCTGTTTTTT. It specifies CASRRDPNTGELFF.

This clone was observed once. This rearrangement joins TRBV4-3 to TRBJ2-6; D call uncertain. V was clipped by 1 base and J by 2 bases, with 6 bases between them. Germline CDR1 LGHNA, CDR2 YSLEER. The length of the CDR3 is 15 residues. The CDR3 DNA reads as TGCGCCAGCAGCCAAGGGGTAGCTGGGGCCAACGTCCTGACTTTC. This codes for CASSQGVAGANVLTF.

The CDR3 DNA follows: TGCGCCAGCAGCTTGGCTTTGGCAGGGGTGGACGAAAAACTGTTTTTT. Residues: CASSLALAGVDEKLFF. The chain couples TRBV5-1 to TRBJ1-4, with TRBD1 as a possible D gene (6 bases). The germline V gene encodes CDR1 SGHRS and CDR2 YFSETQ. Trimming cost V 0 bases and J 8 bases, with 17 bases left between them. The CDR3 loop spans 16 amino acids.

The rearrangement joins TRBV7-2 to TRBJ1-1; 10 positions match TRBD1. Germline lookup yields CDR1 SGHTA and CDR2 FQGNSA. With 3 bases clipped from V and 5 bases from J, the junction kept 6 bases outside the gene matches. The length of the CDR3 is 15 residues. CDR3 protein: CASSFRGTGETEAFF. The CDR3 bases are TGTGCCAGCAGCTTCAGGGGGACAGGGGAAACTGAAGCTTTCTTT.

This clone has only a few counts. The V and J genes are TRBV6-2 or TRBV6-3 and TRBJ2-7, with D perhaps matching TRBD2 (5 bases). Between the trimmed V and J ends, which lost 2 bases and 0 bases, there was a span of 11 bases. The CDR3 spans 15 residues. Germline values: CDR1 MNHEY, CDR2 SVGEGT. In DNA, the CDR3 is TGTGCCAGCAGTTACAAGGGAAGCGGCTCCTACGAGCAGTACGTC. Protein product: CASSYKGSGSYEQYV.

This chain uses TRBV29-1 with TRBJ2-3; 8 bases are a match to TRBD2. Germline trimming cut 3 bases from V and 2 bases from J; bases unmatched to any gene: 4. Germline-derived CDR1 and CDR2 are SQVTM and ANQGSEA. This CDR3 contains 14 residues. The CDR3 spells CSVDGAGATDTQYF. CDR3 DNA sequence: TGCAGCGTTGACGGAGCGGGGGCCACAGATACGCAGTATTTT.

The chain joins TRBV28 to TRBJ2-7; D not resolved. The CDR3 is made up of 16 amino acids. Germline lookup yields CDR1 MDHEN and CDR2 SYDVKM. Deletions cut 4 bases from V and 3 bases from J, with 19 bases between. CDR3 DNA: TGTGCCAGCAGTTCCCTTCAGACATTCCCCCTCTACGAGCAGTACGTC. This sequence encodes CASSSLQTFPLYEQYV.

V and J are TRBV5-1 and TRBJ2-1, with 8 bases that match TRBD2. Germline V gives CDR1 SGHRS, CDR2 YFSETQ. The V segment lost 0 bases and the J segment 8 bases; nucleotides outside the gene matches: 7. The CDR3 has 15 amino acids. CDR3 residues: CASSLVAGGRDEQFF. CDR3 bases: TGCGCCAGCAGCTTGGTCGCGGGGGGCCGGGATGAGCAGTTCTTC.

The chain carries TRBV3-1 (or the pseudogene TRBV3-2) and TRBJ1-2, with D perhaps matching TRBD1 (6 bases). Trimming pared 3 bases from V and 5 bases from J, leaving 13 bases between. Looked up from germline, CDR1 is LGHDT and CDR2 is YNNKEL (reference sequence). CDR3 length: 14 residues. The CDR3 region is CASSQIGGLYGYTF. CDR3 nucleotides: TGTGCCAGCAGCCAGATAGGGGGATTATATGGCTACACCTTC.

The CDR3 DNA follows: TGTGCCAGCAGTTCGGGACAGGTCTCCTACAATGAGCAGTTCTTC. This translates into CASSSGQVSYNEQFF. This rearrangement joins TRBV6-6 to TRBJ2-1, with TRBD1 matching over 8 bases. With 4 bases clipped from V and 0 bases from J, the junction kept 2 bases outside the gene matches. The germline gives CDR1 MNHNY, CDR2 SVGAGI (reference sequence). The CDR3 runs to 15 residues.

The V call is TRBV19, the J call TRBJ2-3; D remains unclear. This CDR3 contains 12 residues. Germline CDR1 LNHDA, CDR2 SQIVND (reference sequence). Trimming stripped 10 bases from V and 2 bases from J, with 10 bases between. As DNA, the CDR3 is TGTGCCACCCGGAAGGACACAGATACGCAGTATTTT. Its protein is CATRKDTDTQYF.

The V and J genes are TRBV23-1 and TRBJ2-3; D tentatively reads TRBD1 or TRBD2 (6 bases each). TRBV23-1 is reported as an ORF; its role is uncertain. The V and J ends lost 4 bases and 5 bases respectively, with 13 bases between them. The CDR3 sequence is 14 residues long. CDR3 sequence (DNA): TGCGCCAGCAGTCGCCGGGGGCGCCAAGATACGCAGTATTTT. Its protein is CASSRRGRQDTQYF.

The CDR3 bases are TGTGCCAGCAGCTTAGAGATGAGTCAGCCCCAGCATTTT. As protein: CASSLEMSQPQHF. This chain links TRBV11-1 with TRBJ1-5; no definite D call. Per the germline V gene, CDR1 is SGHAT and CDR2 is FQDESV (reference sequence). This CDR3 is built from 13 residues. The V and J ends lost 1 base and 6 bases respectively, with 7 bases between them. Using reference TRBV11-1 and TRBJ1-5 for the parts outside the CDR3, the full variable domain is EAEVAQSPRYKITEKSQAVAFWCDPISGHATLYWYRQILGQGPELLVQFQDESVVDDSQLPKDRFSAERLKGVDSTLKIQPAELGDSAMYLCASSLEMSQPQHFGDGTRLSIL.

The genes are TRBV7-9 and TRBJ2-1; weak D call: TRBD2 (5 bases). V lost 1 base to trimming and J lost 9 bases, with 10 bases between them. This CDR3 has 13 residues. Germline V lookup: CDR1 SEHNR, CDR2 FQNEAQ (reference sequence). In nucleotides, the CDR3 is TGTGCCAGCAGCTTAGTTTCCGCGGGTGAGCAGTTCTTC. The encoded protein is CASSLVSAGEQFF.

The chain joins TRBV7-3 to TRBJ2-3; D possibly corresponds to TRBD2 (5 bases). Germline CDR1 is SGHTA and CDR2 is FQGTGA. The CDR3 is 15 residues long. The V end was cut by 4 bases, the J end by 0 bases, with 11 bases between. CDR3 coding DNA: TGTGCCAGCAGCTATCGGACTGGGAGCACAGATACGCAGTATTTT. Its protein product is CASSYRTGSTDTQYF. Together with reference TRBV7-3 and TRBJ2-3, the CDR3 gives the full variable domain: GAGVSQTPSNKVTEKGKYVELRCDPISGHTALYWYRQSLGQGPEFLIYFQGTGAADDSGLPNDRFFAVRPEGSVSTLKIQRTERGDSAVYLCASSYRTGSTDTQYFGPGTRLTVL.

This rearrangement joins TRBV6-5 to TRBJ2-5, with D perhaps TRBD1 (5 bases). Germline loops: CDR1 MNHEY, CDR2 SVGAGI. This CDR3 is built from 15 residues. The V gene lost 0 bases and the J gene lost 6 bases, with 14 bases spanning the gap. Here the CDR3 DNA reads TGTGCCAGCAGTTACTCGAGCCCAGGGTCAAAGACCCAGTACTTC. It is translated as CASSYSSPGSKTQYF.

This clone appeared once. The rearrangement joins TRBV14 to TRBJ2-5, with D possibly being TRBD1 (6 bases). The germline V and J ends were trimmed by 0 bases and 5 bases, with 10 bases remaining between them. CDR3 length equals 14 residues. Germline loops: CDR1 SGHDN, CDR2 FVKESK. In DNA form, the CDR3 reads TGTGCCAGCAGCCAAGACAGGGGCTGGGAGACCCAGTACTTC. The encoded protein is CASSQDRGWETQYF. Together with reference TRBV14 and TRBJ2-5, the CDR3 gives the full variable domain: EAGVTQFPSHSVIEKGQTVTLRCDPISGHDNLYWYRRVMGKEIKFLLHFVKESKQDESGMPNNRFLAERTGGTYSTLKVQPAELEDSGVYFCASSQDRGWETQYFGPGTRLLVL.

The V call is TRBV20-1, the J call TRBJ1-5; D remains unclear. V lost 3 bases to trimming and J lost 5 bases, with 14 bases between them. Germline V gives CDR1 DFQATT, CDR2 SNEGSKA (reference sequence). This CDR3 has 14 amino acids. CDR3 in DNA: TGCAGTGCTAGTGGGTTGTCAGCTGATCAGCCCCAGCATTTT. It is translated as CSASGLSADQPQHF.

The chain couples TRBV7-2 to TRBJ2-5; no firm D call. Germline CDR1 is SGHTA and CDR2 is FQGNSA. The CDR3 has 15 amino acids. With 5 bases removed from V and 4 bases from J, the gap between germline ends came to 17 bases. The CDR3 sequence is CASSPTKSLSETQYF. CDR3 sequence (DNA): TGTGCCAGCAGCCCGACCAAGTCCCTATCAGAGACCCAGTACTTC. The full variable domain, completed using reference TRBV7-2 and TRBJ2-5, is GAGVSQSPSNKVTEKGKDVELRCDPISGHTALYWYRQSLGQGLEFLIYFQGNSAPDKSGLPSDRFSAERTGGSVSTLTIQRTQQEDSAVYLCASSPTKSLSETQYFGPGTRLLVL.

This chain uses TRBV6-5 with TRBJ2-1; TRBD1 matches at 9 bases. The CDR3 has 15 amino acids. Germline V gives CDR1 MNHEY, CDR2 SVGAGI. J was trimmed by 8 bases and V by 8 bases; bases with no gene match: 13. The DNA for the CDR3 is TGTGCCAGCCGGGGGGCCCACAGGGGGCTTGATGAGCAGTTCTTC. It codes for CASRGAHRGLDEQFF.

This clone was counted between two and nine times. This chain connects TRBV5-1 to TRBJ2-5; TRBD2 aligns across 8 bases. Germline V lookup: CDR1 SGHRS, CDR2 YFSETQ. The CDR3 has 14 amino acids. V was pared by 0 bases and J by 5 bases, with 3 bases of the junction left unmatched. For the CDR3, the DNA is TGCGCCAGCAGCTTGGCGGTAGCGGGGGAGACCCAGTACTTC. Protein product: CASSLAVAGETQYF.

This chain joins TRBV5-8 and TRBJ2-5; the match to TRBD2 covers 7 bases. Trimming took 7 bases from V and 2 from J; bases not matched to a gene: 20. From germline, CDR1 is SGHTS and CDR2 YDEGEE. The CDR3 has 18 amino acids. This CDR3 is CASPGRPGGPPTQETQYF. In nucleotides, the CDR3 is TGTGCCAGCCCTGGCCGGCCGGGGGGTCCACCAACTCAAGAGACCCAGTACTTC. The full variable domain, completed using reference TRBV5-8 and TRBJ2-5, is EAGVTQSPTHLIKTRGQQATLRCSPISGHTSVYWYQQALGLGLQFLLWYDEGEERNRGNFPPRFSGRQFPNYSSELNVNALELEDSALYLCASPGRPGGPPTQETQYFGPGTRLLVL.

The chain uses TRBV3-1 (or the pseudogene TRBV3-2) and TRBJ2-5; 11 nucleotides line up with TRBD2. The CDR3 contains 16 residues. Germline CDR1 LGHDT, CDR2 YNNKEL (reference sequence). V was pared by 3 bases and J by 3 bases, with 6 bases of the junction left unmatched. The chain's CDR3 is CASSQSLGLAEETQYF. In DNA form, the CDR3 reads TGTGCCAGCAGCCAGAGCCTGGGACTAGCGGAAGAGACCCAGTACTTC.

The chain combines TRBV29-1 with TRBJ2-3; the D gene is possibly TRBD2 (6 bases). The germline CDR1 and CDR2 sequences are SQVTM and ANQGSEA. V lost 5 bases, J lost 3 bases, and 9 bases lay in between. The CDR3 covers 12 residues. The CDR3 DNA sequence: TGCAGCGTTACCCGGGAGACAGATACGCAGTATTTT. Amino acid sequence: CSVTRETDTQYF.

This rearrangement joins TRBV7-8 to TRBJ2-2; D gene uncertain. The CDR3 extends over 16 amino acids. Per the germline V gene, CDR1 is SGHVS and CDR2 is FQNEAQ. The germline V and J ends were trimmed by 3 bases and 0 bases, with 11 bases remaining between them. This CDR3 reads CASSFSRSTNTGELFF. CDR3 DNA: TGTGCCAGCAGCTTCTCGAGGAGTACGAACACCGGGGAGCTGTTTTTT.

CDR3 DNA: TGTGCCACCACCAAGGACAGGGTGCGATATGGCTACACCTTC. Translated, it gives CATTKDRVRYGYTF. This chain joins TRBV6-5 and TRBJ1-2, with 8 bases fitting TRBD1. The CDR3 sequence is 14 residues long. CDR1 is MNHEY and CDR2 is SVGAGI in the germline V gene. Trimming removed 10 bases from V and 5 bases from J; junction bases left unmatched: 12.